These T cell receptor beta chains were read from a single sample in a study of blood T cell repertoires in COVID-19. TCRdb keeps only in-frame clones here, not all; method: immunoSEQ multiplex PCR. The sample lists fewer than 400,000 clones, 65% to 90% occurring once. Sample: PBMCs or T cells enriched from blood (not recorded which). Receptors were obtained from a man aged 25-45 years who had recovered from COVID-19. Both conserved end residues are part of each CDR3. Each record gives: V gene, clone size, D gene, CDR3 length, J gene, CDR3 DNA, CDR3 protein. D genes are given only for firm matches. Rows give clone size only sometimes, using once, few, many, or a class for an expanded clone.

V: TRBV7-2; size: -; D: -; length: 15; J: TRBJ1-1; DNA: TGTGCCAGCAGCTTAGGGCGAGGAGGGAACACTGAAGCTTTCTTT; CDR3: CASSLGRGGNTEAFF
V: TRBV6-5; size: -; D: -; length: 13; J: TRBJ2-7; DNA: TGTGCCAGCAGTACAGGGTCGACCTACGAGCAGTACTTC; CDR3: CASSTGSTYEQYF
V: TRBV2; size: -; D: -; length: 12; J: TRBJ2-3; DNA: TGTGCCAGCAGGGGAGGAGGAGATACGCAGTATTTT; CDR3: CASRGGGDTQYF
V: TRBV4-2; size: few; D: TRBD2; length: 18; J: TRBJ2-2; DNA: TGTGCCAGCAGCCACTTGGGACTAGCGGGGTTACCGGATGCGGAGCTGTTTTTT; CDR3: CASSHLGLAGLPDAELFF
V: TRBV30; size: -; D: -; length: 15; J: TRBJ1-5; DNA: TGTGCCTGGGCCGGAACAGCTGCCCCAGGTCAGCCCCAGCATTTT; CDR3: CAWAGTAAPGQPQHF
V: TRBV10-1; size: -; D: TRBD2; length: 14; J: TRBJ2-2; DNA: TGCGCCACCGAAGCGGGAGGAAGGTTCGGGGAGCTGTTTTTT; CDR3: CATEAGGRFGELFF
V: TRBV5-4; size: -; D: TRBD1; length: 15; J: TRBJ2-5; DNA: TGTGCCAGCAGCTTGCCGGGACAGATACAAGAGACCCAGTACTTC; CDR3: CASSLPGQIQETQYF
V: TRBV11-2; size: -; D: TRBD2; length: 14; J: TRBJ2-2; DNA: TGTGCCAGCAGCTTAGTTCGCGGGAGCGGGGAGCTGTTTTTT; CDR3: CASSLVRGSGELFF
V: TRBV4-1; size: -; D: TRBD1; length: 16; J: TRBJ1-2; DNA: TGCGCCAGCAGCCCCACAGGGACAGGGGTTGAGTATGGCTACACCTTC; CDR3: CASSPTGTGVEYGYTF
V: TRBV5-1; size: -; D: TRBD1; length: 15; J: TRBJ1-2; DNA: TGCGCCAGCAGCTTGGAGGGACAGGGGAACTATGGCTACACCTTC; CDR3: CASSLEGQGNYGYTF
V: TRBV4-1; size: once; D: TRBD2; length: 16; J: TRBJ2-5; DNA: TGCGCCAGCAACCCCCGGACTAGCGGGGGTCAAGAGACCCAGTACTTC; CDR3: CASNPRTSGGQETQYF
V: TRBV30; size: -; D: TRBD2; length: 16; J: TRBJ2-5; DNA: TGTGCCTGGAGTGTAGGACTAGCGGGGTACCAAGAGACCCAGTACTTC; CDR3: CAWSVGLAGYQETQYF
V: TRBV24-1; size: once; D: TRBD2; length: 14; J: TRBJ2-1; DNA: TGTGCCACACTAGCGGGAGGGCCACCCTATGAGCAGTTCTTC; CDR3: CATLAGGPPYEQFF
V: TRBV15; size: once; D: -; length: 14; J: TRBJ1-4; DNA: TGTGCCACCAGCGCCGTAGGGGACACTGAAAAACTGTTTTTT; CDR3: CATSAVGDTEKLFF
V: TRBV9; size: -; D: -; length: 15; J: TRBJ2-7; DNA: TGTGCCAGCAGCGTAGCAGGGGATACCTCCTACGAGCAGTACTTC; CDR3: CASSVAGDTSYEQYF
V: TRBV29-1; size: -; D: -; length: 16; J: TRBJ2-1; DNA: TGCAGCGTTGAAGGTGCTGGGCTCGTCGCCTACAATGAGCAGTTCTTC; CDR3: CSVEGAGLVAYNEQFF
V: TRBV6-4; size: -; D: -; length: 15; J: TRBJ1-6; DNA: TGTGCCAGCAGTGACTCCAGTGGGCCGAATTCACCCCTCCACTTT; CDR3: CASSDSSGPNSPLHF
V: TRBV5-1; size: -; D: -; length: 14; J: TRBJ2-7; DNA: TGCGCCAGCAGCTTGGACAGGGCGACCTACGAGCAGTACTTC; CDR3: CASSLDRATYEQYF
V: TRBV11-2; size: -; D: TRBD2; length: 18; J: TRBJ2-5; DNA: TGTGCCAGCAGCTTAAGGGGCCCTGGCGGGGGGATCCAAGAGACCCAGTACTTC; CDR3: CASSLRGPGGGIQETQYF
V: TRBV5-1; size: few; D: TRBD2; length: 16; J: TRBJ2-3; DNA: TGCGCCAGCAGGAGGGGACTAGCGGGGGCCACAGATACGCAGTATTTT; CDR3: CASRRGLAGATDTQYF
V: TRBV5-1; size: -; D: TRBD2; length: 16; J: TRBJ2-5; DNA: TGCGCCAGCAGCTTGGCCCGTCTAGCGGGGGTCGAGACCCAGTACTTC; CDR3: CASSLARLAGVETQYF
V: TRBV5-1; size: -; D: -; length: 14; J: TRBJ2-2; DNA: TGCGCCAGCAGCTTGCCTAGTCACGTCGGGGAGCTGTTTTTT; CDR3: CASSLPSHVGELFF
V: TRBV28; size: -; D: TRBD1; length: 14; J: TRBJ1-5; DNA: TGTGCCAGCAGTTTAGGAGGGGGCGGTCAGCCCCAGCATTTT; CDR3: CASSLGGGGQPQHF